These 20 T cell receptor beta chains came from one sample sequenced in a study of cytomegalovirus exposure and HLA in healthy donors. 13 Jbeta primers and 60 Vbeta primers were used for the PCR. Profiling relied on immunoSEQ multiplex PCR, and the TCRdb table lists in-frame clones only, not all of them. The sample has 100,000 to 150,000 clones, about three quarters seen once. Sample: PBMCs. These receptors were obtained from a woman aged 60 to 75 in good health and CMV-seropositive.

The V call is TRBV19, the J call TRBJ2-7, with 7 positions matching TRBD1. The CDR3 runs to 14 residues. V trimming: 9 bases; J trimming: 0 bases; junction bases outside the gene matches: 8. Germline CDR1 is LNHDA and CDR2 is SQIVND (reference sequence). The CDR3 region is CASTRTGSSYEQYF. CDR3 DNA sequence: TGTGCCAGCACAAGGACAGGTAGCTCCTACGAGCAGTACTTC.

The chain recombines TRBV5-8 with TRBJ1-2; D not resolved. Germline lookup yields CDR1 SGHTS and CDR2 YDEGEE. CDR3 length equals 12 residues. Deletions cut 4 bases from V and 3 bases from J, with 7 bases between. The CDR3 sequence is CASSTRYYGYTF. In nucleotides, the CDR3 is TGTGCCAGCAGCACGCGATACTATGGCTACACCTTC.

This chain connects TRBV27 to TRBJ2-7, with TRBD2 matching 7 bases. In germline, CDR1 is MNHEY, CDR2 SMNVEV (reference sequence). This CDR3 has 12 residues. V was clipped by 3 bases and J by 5 bases; unmatched bases: 1. The CDR3 DNA is TGTGCCAGCAGTTTGGGGGGGGACGAGCAGTACTTC. Its protein product is CASSLGGDEQYF.

The CDR3 nucleotides read TGTGCCAGCAGGGGAGGCTCCTACGAGCAGTACTTC. It codes for CASRGGSYEQYF. This sequence joins TRBV27 and TRBJ2-7, with a tentative D call TRBD2 (6 bases). V lost 6 bases and J lost 0, with 6 bases in between. The CDR3 has 12 amino acids. Per germline, CDR1 MNHEY and CDR2 SMNVEV (reference sequence).

The chain employs TRBV18 and TRBJ1-1; the D gene is possibly TRBD1 (5 bases). The germline V and J ends were trimmed by 10 bases and 1 base, with 13 bases remaining between them. CDR1 KGHSH and CDR2 LQKENI come from the germline V gene. The CDR3 extends over 13 amino acids. The CDR3 here is CATAGITNTEAFF. The DNA of the CDR3 is TGTGCCACCGCAGGGATTACGAACACTGAAGCTTTCTTT.

In this sample, this clone turned up a few times. The J gene is TRBJ2-7, the V gene TRBV2; unclear D gene. Germline assignment: CDR1 SNHLY and CDR2 FYNNEI. V lost 6 bases, J lost 3 bases, and 9 bases lay in between. This CDR3 is 12 amino acids long. CDR3 sequence: CASSPEVYEQYF. CDR3 sequence (DNA): TGTGCCAGCAGCCCCGAGGTCTACGAGCAGTACTTC.

The chain carries TRBV4-3 and TRBJ2-7, with a possible D match to TRBD2 (6 bases). The J call may not be correct, given that the DNA end is closer to TRBJ2-5. Germline V gene sequence: CDR1 LGHNA, CDR2 YSLEER. The CDR3 extends over 15 amino acids. The CDR3 loop is CASSQDHGGPETQYF. CDR3 DNA sequence: TGCGCCAGCAGCCAAGACCACGGGGGACCAGAGACCCAGTACTTC.

V usage is TRBV7-2 and J usage is TRBJ1-3; D perhaps matches TRBD1 (5 bases). CDR3 length equals 17 residues. Deletions cut 1 base from V and 1 base from J, with 14 bases between. Looked up from germline, CDR1 is SGHTA and CDR2 is FQGNSA. The CDR3: CASSLVAGGGSGNTIYF. In nucleotides, the CDR3 is TGTGCCAGCAGCTTAGTGGCCGGCGGGGGTTCTGGAAACACCATATATTTT.

Details on this clone: One end of the junction varies from germline; a read error may be responsible. V and J are TRBV18 and TRBJ2-5, with D possibly matching TRBD2 (5 bases). There are 14 residues in the CDR3. Germline CDR1 KGHSH, CDR2 LQKENI. CDR3 sequence: CASSPPGSPETQYF. In nucleotides, the CDR3 is TGTGCCAGCTCACCACCGGGGAGTCCGGAGACGCAGTACTTC.

The J gene is TRBJ1-2, the V gene TRBV4-3, with D uncertain. Germline CDR1 reads LGHNA; CDR2 reads YSLEER. The CDR3 is made up of 15 amino acids. The V end was cut by 1 base, the J end by 2 bases, with 11 bases between. The CDR3 nucleotides are TGCGCCAGCAGCCAAGGCCCGGGAGGGAACTATGGCTACACCTTC. It encodes CASSQGPGGNYGYTF.

The chain recombines TRBV7-9 with TRBJ1-2; maybe TRBD1 (5 bases). The CDR3 covers 17 residues. Germline V lookup: CDR1 SEHNR, CDR2 FQNEAQ (reference sequence). V shed 6 bases and J shed 2 bases, with 22 bases lying between them. Here the CDR3 reads CASSSTANPRGNYGYTF. CDR3 bases: TGTGCCAGCAGTTCGACAGCAAATCCCCGGGGGAACTATGGCTACACCTTC.

CDR3 loop: CASSTPPTGFYGYTF. The CDR3 DNA is TGTGCCAGCAGCACACCGCCCACAGGGTTCTATGGCTACACCTTC. This sequence joins TRBV21-1 and TRBJ1-2; the table's D call, TRBD1, was not checked against the DNA. TRBV21-1 is a pseudogene segment. The CDR3 length is 15 residues.

The J gene is TRBJ2-7, the V gene TRBV18; 11 nucleotides align to TRBD1. Germline trimming cut 3 bases from V and 5 bases from J; bases unmatched to any gene: 6. Germline V gene sequence: CDR1 KGHSH, CDR2 LQKENI. This CDR3 spans 15 amino acids. CDR3 region: CASSPPGQGDHEQYF. DNA of the CDR3: TGTGCCAGCTCACCGCCGGGACAGGGGGACCACGAGCAGTACTTC. Full variable domain (remainder filled in from reference TRBV18 and TRBJ2-7): NAGVMQNPRHLVRRRGQEARLRCSPMKGHSHVYWYRQLPEEGLKFMVYLQKENIIDESGMPKERFSAEFPKEGPSILRIQQVVRGDSAAYFCASSPPGQGDHEQYFGPGTRLTVT.

V usage is TRBV5-5 and J usage is TRBJ2-3; 11 bases fit TRBD2. CDR1 and CDR2 from the germline V gene are SGHKS and YYEKEE (reference sequence). Germline trimming cut 7 bases from V and 2 bases from J; bases unmatched to any gene: 6. The CDR3 is 15 residues long. This CDR3 reads CASVIAGGLTDTQYF. The CDR3 region has the DNA TGTGCCAGCGTTATAGCGGGGGGGCTCACAGATACGCAGTATTTT. Variable domain in full (rest from reference TRBV5-5 and TRBJ2-3): DAGVTQSPTHLIKTRGQQVTLRCSPISGHKSVSWYQQVLGQGPQFIFQYYEKEERGRGNFPDRFSARQFPNYSSELNVNALLLGDSALYLCASVIAGGLTDTQYFGPGTRLTVL.

V usage is TRBV7-9 and J usage is TRBJ1-1, with a tentative D call TRBD1 (6 bases). The CDR3 runs to 16 residues. The germline CDR1 and CDR2 sequences are SEHNR and FQNEAQ (reference sequence). Trimming cost V 0 bases and J 1 base, with 12 bases left between them. As DNA, the CDR3 is TGTGCCAGCAGCTTAGCGGGGGGGCGGACGAACACTGAAGCTTTCTTT. Its protein is CASSLAGGRTNTEAFF.

A few counts support this clone. This chain uses TRBV15 with TRBJ1-5; D call uncertain. V lost 4 bases and J lost 0, with 13 bases in between. The CDR3 covers 16 residues. The V gene's germline CDR1 is LNHNV and CDR2 YYDKDF (reference sequence). The CDR3, as DNA: TGTGCCACCAGCACCAAAAAGACACCTAGCAATCAGCCCCAGCATTTT. Amino acids: CATSTKKTPSNQPQHF.

J is TRBJ1-3 and V is TRBV7-4; D might be TRBD1 (6 bases). The CDR3 sequence is 17 residues long. With 3 bases removed from V and 0 bases from J, the gap between germline ends came to 15 bases. Germline CDR1 is SGHVT and CDR2 is SQSDAQ. The CDR3 DNA sequence: TGTGCCAGCAGCTTTCTTCCAGGGGACCGCTCTGGAAACACCATATATTTT. Its protein is CASSFLPGDRSGNTIYF.

The rearrangement uses TRBV9 and TRBJ1-5; D is perhaps TRBD1 (5 bases). The CDR3 consists of 14 residues. Germline V gives CDR1 SGDLS, CDR2 YYNGEE. V lost 4 bases and J lost 4, with 12 bases in between. The chain's CDR3 is CASSYSGANQPQHF. The CDR3 nucleotides read TGTGCCAGCAGCTACAGTGGGGCAAATCAGCCCCAGCATTTT. The full variable domain, completed using reference TRBV9 and TRBJ1-5, is DSGVTQTPKHLITATGQRVTLRCSPRSGDLSVYWYQQSLDQGLQFLIQYYNGEERAKGNILERFSAQQFPDLHSELNLSSLELGDSALYFCASSYSGANQPQHFGDGTRLSIL.

The gene calls are TRBV5-1 and TRBJ1-6; D is perhaps TRBD1 (5 bases). The ends were cut back, 2 bases at V and 9 bases at J, with 12 bases in the middle. Looked up from germline, CDR1 is SGHRS and CDR2 is YFSETQ. The CDR3 runs 14 residues. The CDR3 DNA reads as TGCGCCAGCAGCTTATCACAGGAGGGTTCACCCCTCCACTTT. As protein: CASSLSQEGSPLHF.

The V call is TRBV5-1, the J call TRBJ2-3, with D perhaps TRBD2 (5 bases). V lost 0 bases and J 2 bases, leaving 7 bases between the germline ends. Germline V gene data show CDR1 as SGHRS and CDR2 as YFSETQ. This CDR3 contains 14 residues. This CDR3 reads CASSLGGITDTQYF. In nucleotides, the CDR3 is TGCGCCAGCAGCTTGGGAGGGATCACAGATACGCAGTATTTT.